This section outlines one T cell receptor beta chain sequence together with its context. The antigen is undetermined. Treatment described: approximately 10-day PBMC culture with coronavirus spike peptide pools or control peptides (ViraFEST assay). At the Johns Hopkins FTIC core, DNA taken from cultured CD4+ T cells was sequenced by way of the Oncomine TCR Beta short-read assay. TCRdb independently ran MiXCR on the PCR reads; one entry per CDR3 protein. The data contain 15,000 to 20,000 distinct CDR3 sequences, around 59% of them singletons. CDR3 size: 15 residues. Germline assignment: CDR1 MNHNS and CDR2 SASEGT. V lost 8 bases to trimming and J lost 0 bases, with 14 bases between them. The data are from a study of vaccination and CD4 T cells after COVID-19.

The source is a human donor who had recovered from COVID-19. The sequenced sample was CD4+ T cells from blood, cultured in vitro. V gene TRBV6-1 combines with J gene TRBJ1-3; D perhaps matches TRBD1 (5 bases). Here the CDR3 DNA reads TGTGCCAGCGGGGCCAGGAGGTCCTCTGGAAACACCATATATTTT. It encodes CASGARRSSGNTIYF.